This TCR beta chain was identified in a study of vaccination and CD4 T cells after COVID-19. In the study overall: Participants, all vaccine recipients, received two doses of either BNT162b2 or mRNA-1273. Stimulation used overlapping spike peptides from SARS-CoV-2, HCoV-NL63, HCoV-OC43 and HCoV-229E. As control conditions, cultures were given either a CEFX pool serving as positive control, an HIV-1 Nef pool, or no peptide at all.

V lost 6 bases, J lost 12 bases, and 19 bases stayed unmatched. Per germline, CDR1 LNHDA and CDR2 SQIVND (reference sequence). The CDR3 totals 17 residues. The Oncomine TCR Beta short-read assay sequenced DNA from cultured CD4+ T cells. After culture, CD4+ T cells served as the source for genomic DNA extraction. TCRdb passed the PCR reads through MiXCR, listing each CDR3 protein once. Of 4,600 or so distinct CDR3 sequences detected, approximately 30% appear once; the ten largest clones hold around 32%. As for this clonotype: The antigen is not known.

As to treatment: approximately 9-day PBMC culture with coronavirus spike peptide pools or control peptides (ViraFEST assay). Sample: CD4+ T cells from blood, cultured in vitro. The V call is TRBV19, the J call TRBJ2-1; 11 bases line up with TRBD2. The receptor was isolated from a human donor who had recovered from COVID-19. The CDR3 region is CASSSRGTSGGGLRQFF. The CDR3 nucleotides read TGTGCCAGTAGCTCCCGCGGGACTAGCGGAGGTGGATTGCGGCAGTTCTTC.